The present entry profiles one T cell receptor (beta chain) with its context. What it recognizes is unknown. The data derive from a study of shared clonotypes between healthy human individuals. Looking at the study overall: The donor group consisted of two women and three men, aged 18 to 49. Broader study findings: Clonotype sharing levels among donors were expected to vary with sequencing depth.

For every subset, genomic DNA was evenly distributed across several immunoSEQ plates. The team ran DNA from unsorted PBMCs on ten immunoSEQ deep assay plates for sequencing. Sequenced by immunoSEQ multiplex PCR; TCRdb stores in-frame clones only, minus some. In the table there are about half a million clones, 79% of which are singletons. Germline V lookup: CDR1 MNHEY, CDR2 SMNVEV (reference sequence). The V and J ends lost 0 bases and 6 bases respectively, with 9 bases between them. The CDR3 runs to 14 residues. The source is a woman aged 35 to 49 in good health. Some clones in this sample may be carry-over from other donors' samples. The source material was PBMCs. The gene calls are TRBV27 and TRBJ2-1; D is unresolved. The CDR3 nucleotides are TGTGCCAGCAGTTTATCCAGGATTCGCAATGAGCAGTTCTTC. It encodes CASSLSRIRNEQFF.